This TCR beta chain was recovered during a study of T cells in Graves' hyperthyroidism and ophthalmopathy. This clonotype has only a few counts. The CDR3 contains 16 residues. Germline V gene data show CDR1 as LGHNA and CDR2 as YSLEER. The ends lost 0 bases at V and 0 bases at J; junction bases unmatched: 2. RNA transcripts gave rise to amplified TCR beta CDR3 regions. During a first-round RT-PCR of the TCR CDR3, the HTBI primer set was used. TCRdb analysed the multiplex PCR reads with MiXCR anew, one entry per CDR3 protein. The repertoire includes roughly 530,000 distinct CDR3 sequences, 17% of them detected once, and 17% sits in the top ten.

The rearrangement joins TRBV4-3 to TRBJ2-1, with 7 bases aligning to TRBD1. The source material was blood. The source is a woman between 18 and 29 years old with Graves' ophthalmopathy. CDR3 sequence: CASSQDEGASYNEQFF. CDR3 nucleotide sequence: TGCGCCAGCAGCCAAGATGAGGGGGCCTCCTACAATGAGCAGTTCTTC.